Listed here are 13 T cell receptor beta chains from one sample, sequenced in a study of shared clonotypes between healthy human individuals. The assay was immunoSEQ multiplex PCR, and TCRdb's table has in-frame clones only and misses some. Of a few hundred thousand clones in the sample, around 67% are singletons; the top ten hold under 13%. Material for sequencing was memory CD4+ T cells sorted from blood. Sample subset: CD45RA-negative fraction. The receptors here all came from a man aged 25-40 years in good health.

The J gene is TRBJ1-2, the V gene TRBV5-4; TRBD1 might be the D (6 bases). Germline V gene sequence: CDR1 SGHNT, CDR2 YYREEE (reference sequence). V was pared by 3 bases and J by 4 bases, with 16 bases between. CDR3 length equals 15 residues. The CDR3 DNA reads as TGTGCCAGCAGCTCACGGACAGACCCCGTCTATGGCTACACCTTC. Translated, it gives CASSSRTDPVYGYTF.

The chain has TRBV28 and TRBJ2-2; 9 nucleotides align to TRBD2. Germline-derived CDR1 and CDR2 are MDHEN and SYDVKM. The CDR3 has 15 residues. J gave up 8 bases and V 2 bases, and 6 bases lay outside the gene matches. The CDR3 sequence is CASSLAVAGVGELFF. The CDR3, as DNA: TGTGCCAGCAGTTTAGCCGTAGCGGGAGTTGGGGAGCTGTTTTTT.

This clone was recorded a few times. CDR3 sequence (DNA): TGCGCCAGCAGTGAATTGGGGACAATCTATGGCTACACCTTC. It yields the protein CASSELGTIYGYTF. This chain joins TRBV10-2 and TRBJ1-2; D perhaps matches TRBD1 (6 bases). The CDR3 runs 14 residues. V was pared by 3 bases and J by 4 bases, with 12 bases between. Germline V gene data show CDR1 as WSHSY and CDR2 as SAAADI.

V gene TRBV30 combines with J gene TRBJ1-1; 7 positions agree with TRBD1. The CDR3 is made up of 13 amino acids. CDR1 is GTSNPN and CDR2 is SVGIG in the germline V gene (reference sequence). The junction had 9 bases not matched to a gene; V was cut back by 4 bases and J by 7 bases. CDR3: CAWTSTGEDEAFF. CDR3 sequence (DNA): TGTGCCTGGACCTCCACAGGGGAGGATGAAGCTTTCTTT.

This clone has only a few counts. For the CDR3, the DNA is TGTGCCAGCAGCCGGTTGAACACTGAAGCTTTCTTT. As protein: CASSRLNTEAFF. The chain has TRBV14 and TRBJ1-1; no firm D call. There are 12 residues in the CDR3. CDR1 SGHDN and CDR2 FVKESK come from the germline V gene. Trimming left V 4 bases short and J 0 bases short, with 3 bases between.

This sequence joins TRBV30 and TRBJ2-7; TRBD2 matches at 13 bases. Germline CDR1 reads GTSNPN; CDR2 reads SVGIG (reference sequence). The J segment lost 12 bases and the V segment lost 0 bases, leaving 5 bases of the junction unmatched. The CDR3 spans 13 residues. The CDR3 loop reads CAWSVGLAGVLYF. In DNA form, the CDR3 reads TGTGCCTGGAGTGTTGGACTAGCGGGAGTCCTGTACTTC.

This rearrangement joins TRBV10-2 to TRBJ2-1; 9 bases are shared with TRBD2. Germline-derived CDR1 and CDR2 are WSHSY and SAAADI. V was pared by 5 bases and J by 4 bases, with 9 bases of the junction left unmatched. This CDR3 comprises 16 residues. CDR3 protein: CASSFSGRVPYNEQFF. As DNA, the CDR3 is TGCGCCAGCAGTTTTAGCGGGAGAGTCCCGTACAATGAGCAGTTCTTC.

This chain uses TRBV5-1 with TRBJ1-4; 7 bases match TRBD1. The V gene's germline CDR1 is SGHRS and CDR2 YFSETQ. This CDR3 comprises 15 residues. V lost 0 bases and J lost 5; bases outside the gene matches: 4. CDR3 sequence: CASSLAGQANEKLFF. DNA of the CDR3: TGCGCCAGCAGCTTGGCCGGACAGGCCAATGAAAAACTGTTTTTT.

As to this clone: Within the sample, other DNA sequences also encode this same CDR3. The rearrangement links TRBV7-2 to TRBJ2-3, with no clear D. The CDR3 is made up of 13 amino acids. V shed 1 base and J shed 3 bases, with 5 bases lying between them. Germline CDR1 reads SGHTA; CDR2 reads FQGNSA. DNA for the CDR3: TGTGCCAGCAGCTTAGGGTCGACAGATACGCAGTATTTT. The encoded protein is CASSLGSTDTQYF.

The chain employs TRBV27 and TRBJ2-7, with TRBD1 matching 10 bases. CDR3 size: 15 residues. J gave up 2 bases and V 2 bases, and 3 bases lay outside the gene matches. Germline-derived CDR1 and CDR2 are MNHEY and SMNVEV (reference sequence). The DNA for the CDR3 is TGTGCCAGCAGTTTAATCGGGACAGGGGCCTACGAGCAGTACTTC. Translated: CASSLIGTGAYEQYF.

This clone was seen only once. V usage is TRBV6-5 and J usage is TRBJ1-2; D is perhaps TRBD1 (5 bases). V dropped 6 bases and J dropped 4 bases, with 15 bases sitting between them. The germline CDR1 and CDR2 sequences are MNHEY and SVGAGI. The CDR3 spans 14 residues. The CDR3 sequence: CASSRGDTVYGYTF. DNA of the CDR3: TGTGCCAGCAGCCGAGGGGATACGGTCTATGGCTACACCTTC.

The chain carries TRBV18 and TRBJ1-2, with TRBD1 as a possible D gene (5 bases). V shed 5 bases and J shed 8 bases, with 15 bases lying between them. The germline CDR1 and CDR2 sequences are KGHSH and LQKENI. The CDR3 is 13 residues long. The CDR3 sequence: CASSGDQGDGYTF. The CDR3 DNA is TGTGCCAGCTCAGGCGATCAGGGTGACGGCTACACCTTC.

The chain's CDR3 is CASSWFLRGMEQYF. The CDR3, as DNA: TGTGCCAGCAGCTGGTTTCTCCGGGGGATGGAGCAGTACTTC. The V gene is TRBV5-6, the J gene TRBJ2-7; weak D call: TRBD2 (6 bases). The germline V and J ends were trimmed by 3 bases and 7 bases, with 17 bases remaining between them. CDR3 size: 14 residues. The germline V gene encodes CDR1 SGHDT and CDR2 YYEEEE.